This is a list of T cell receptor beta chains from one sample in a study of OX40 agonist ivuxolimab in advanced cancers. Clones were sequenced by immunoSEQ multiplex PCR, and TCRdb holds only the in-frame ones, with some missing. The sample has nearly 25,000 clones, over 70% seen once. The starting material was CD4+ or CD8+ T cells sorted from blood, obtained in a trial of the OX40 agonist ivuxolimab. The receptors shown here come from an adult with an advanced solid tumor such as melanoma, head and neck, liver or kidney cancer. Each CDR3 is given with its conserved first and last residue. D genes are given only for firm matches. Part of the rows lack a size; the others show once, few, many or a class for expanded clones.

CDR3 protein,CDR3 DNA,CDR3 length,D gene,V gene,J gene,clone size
CASSSGLDRGTDTQYF,TGTGCCAGCAGCTCCGGACTAGACAGGGGCACAGATACGCAGTATTTT,16,.,TRBV5-5,TRBJ2-3,.
CASSLGVSYEQYF,TGCGCCAGCAGCTTGGGGGTCTCCTACGAGCAGTACTTC,13,.,TRBV5-1,TRBJ2-7,few
CASTRLAGSTDTQYF,TGTGCCAGTACCAGACTAGCGGGGAGCACAGATACGCAGTATTTT,15,TRBD2,TRBV19,TRBJ2-3,once
CASSLGWGGRNQPQHF,TGTGCCAGCAGCTTAGGGTGGGGGGGGCGCAATCAGCCCCAGCATTTT,16,.,TRBV7-9,TRBJ1-5,.
CARGFSGTNTGELFF,TGTGCCAGAGGGTTTAGCGGGACGAACACCGGGGAGCTGTTTTTT,15,TRBD2,TRBV7-9,TRBJ2-2,.
CASSIDGAYIYGYTF,TGTGCCAGTAGTATTGACGGGGCCTATATCTATGGCTACACCTTC,15,.,TRBV19,TRBJ1-2,.
CAWRGDGTANYGYTF,TGTGCCTGGAGAGGGGACGGGACAGCCAACTATGGCTACACCTTC,15,TRBD1,TRBV30,TRBJ1-2,.
CASSEVPGQGRHTF,TGTGCCAGTAGTGAGGTCCCGGGACAGGGTCGCCACACCTTC,14,TRBD1,TRBV19,TRBJ1-2,once
CASSRSVGESYGYTF,TGTGCCAGCAGCCGCTCCGTCGGGGAAAGCTATGGCTACACCTTC,15,.,TRBV4-2,TRBJ1-2,medium-sized
CASSRDTKSGNTIYF,TGTGCCAGCAGCCGGGACACAAAGTCTGGAAACACCATATATTTT,15,.,TRBV7-8,TRBJ1-3,.
CASSYSGQGHYEQYF,TGTGCCAGCAGTTACTCGGGACAGGGCCACTACGAGCAGTACTTC,15,TRBD1,TRBV6-5,TRBJ2-7,few
CASSFNPYNEQFF,TGCGCCAGCAGCTTTAACCCGTACAATGAGCAGTTCTTC,13,.,TRBV5-1,TRBJ2-1,.
CASSLNRSGVSQETQYF,TGCGCCAGCAGCTTAAATAGAAGCGGGGTCTCACAAGAGACCCAGTACTTC,17,TRBD2,TRBV5-1,TRBJ2-5,.
CASSSSTGNNSPLHF,TGTGCCAGCAGCTCCTCGACAGGAAATAATTCACCCCTCCACTTT,15,.,TRBV7-9,TRBJ1-6,few